This is a list of T cell receptor beta chains from one sample in a study of shared clonotypes between healthy human individuals. The repertoire was sequenced with immunoSEQ multiplex PCR; TCRdb's copy has only in-frame clones and lacks some. The table records 2 million to 2.5 million clones, 95% of them present only once. Sequencing input: naive CD4+ T cells sorted from blood. These receptors all stem from a young man in good health. Each CDR3 is given with its conserved first and last residue. The order of the fields is V gene, CDR3 length, J gene, D gene, CDR3 DNA, CDR3 protein. The D gene is left open where the match is weak.

V: TRBV6-5; length: 16; J: TRBJ2-5; D: TRBD1; DNA: TGTGCCAGCAGTTACGCCGGGCAGGGGGCAGGAAAGACCCAGTACTTC; CDR3: CASSYAGQGAGKTQYF
V: TRBV6-5; length: 15; J: TRBJ2-7; D: -; DNA: TGTGCCAGCAGTTACTACGGGACTGGGGACTACGAGCAGTACTTC; CDR3: CASSYYGTGDYEQYF
V: TRBV5-1; length: 17; J: TRBJ2-3; D: TRBD2; DNA: TGCGCCAGCAGCTTGGATATGGGACTAGCGGGAACTGATACGCAGTATTTT; CDR3: CASSLDMGLAGTDTQYF
V: TRBV18; length: 15; J: TRBJ1-6; D: TRBD1; DNA: TGTGCCAGCTCACGGGACAGGGACCAGAATTCACCCCTCCACTTT; CDR3: CASSRDRDQNSPLHF
V: TRBV6-5; length: 15; J: TRBJ2-3; D: -; DNA: TGTGCCAGCAGTTACAGGGGGGGCAGCACAGATACGCAGTATTTT; CDR3: CASSYRGGSTDTQYF
V: TRBV5-5; length: 14; J: TRBJ1-2; D: -; DNA: TGTGCCAGCAGCTTGGAATTTACAGGGATCGGCTACACCTTC; CDR3: CASSLEFTGIGYTF
V: TRBV2; length: 13; J: TRBJ1-5; D: TRBD1; DNA: TGTGCCTGCAAACAGGGGCCTAATCAGCCCCAGCATTTT; CDR3: CACKQGPNQPQHF
V: TRBV13; length: 12; J: TRBJ2-7; D: -; DNA: TGTGCCAGCAGCTTCCCCCTCGGCGAGCAGTACTTC; CDR3: CASSFPLGEQYF
V: TRBV9; length: 11; J: TRBJ2-3; D: -; DNA: TGTGCCAGCAGCGTCTTCCCTACAGAGTATTTT; CDR3: CASSVFPTEYF
V: TRBV5-6; length: 12; J: TRBJ2-4; D: -; DNA: TGTGCCAGCAGCTTGACGGACAGTAAACAGTACTTC; CDR3: CASSLTDSKQYF
V: TRBV7-2; length: 17; J: TRBJ2-3; D: TRBD2; DNA: TGTGCCAGCAGCCGGACTAGCGGGAGGGCCCGCACAGATACGCAGTATTTT; CDR3: CASSRTSGRARTDTQYF